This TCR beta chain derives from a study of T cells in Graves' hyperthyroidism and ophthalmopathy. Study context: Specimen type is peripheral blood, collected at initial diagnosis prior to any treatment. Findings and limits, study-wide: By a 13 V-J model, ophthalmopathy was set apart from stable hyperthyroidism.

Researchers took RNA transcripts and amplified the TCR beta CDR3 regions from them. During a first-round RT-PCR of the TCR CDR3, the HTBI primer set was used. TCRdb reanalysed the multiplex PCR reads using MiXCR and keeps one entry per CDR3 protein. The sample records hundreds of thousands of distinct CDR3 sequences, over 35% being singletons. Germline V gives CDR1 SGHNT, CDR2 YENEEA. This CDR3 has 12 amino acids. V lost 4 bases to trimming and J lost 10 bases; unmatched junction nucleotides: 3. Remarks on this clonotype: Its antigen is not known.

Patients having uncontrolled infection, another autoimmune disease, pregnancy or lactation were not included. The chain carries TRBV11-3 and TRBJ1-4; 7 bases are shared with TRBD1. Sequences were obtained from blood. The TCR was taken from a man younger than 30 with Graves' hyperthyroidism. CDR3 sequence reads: CASSYGDRKLFF. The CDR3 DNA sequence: TGTGCCAGCAGCTACGGGGACAGAAAACTGTTTTTT. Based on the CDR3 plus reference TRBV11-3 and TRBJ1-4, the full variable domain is EAGVVQSPRYKIIEKKQPVAFWCNPISGHNTLYWYLQNLGQGPELLIRYENEEAVDDSQLPKDRFSAERLKGVDSTLKIQPAELGDSAVYLCASSYGDRKLFFGSGTQLSVL.